This TCR beta chain was recorded in a study of early T cells in non-severe SARS-CoV-2 infection. Overall study context: It was bulk RNA from unsorted whole blood that was sequenced, and the chains were unpaired.

J was trimmed by 2 bases and V by 4 bases; bases with no gene match: 3. The CDR3 totals 14 residues. Germline values: CDR1 MRHNA, CDR2 SNTAGT. Individual cDNA molecules received unique molecular identifiers. In TCRdb, the 5' RACE reads were re-called with MiXCR into one record per CDR3 protein. The sample records approximately 83,000 distinct CDR3 sequences, around 15% being singletons. This clonotype was found a few times. What it binds is unknown. Study outcomes and limitations: Anti-spike CD8 responses were favored in VDJdb matching, and private and CD4 specificities were missed.

This rearrangement joins TRBV6-4 to TRBJ1-2; 8 bases agree with TRBD1. The receptor comes from an adult who was a healthcare worker with PCR-confirmed SARS-CoV-2 infection or an uninfected control (not recorded which). Specimen: whole blood. Here the CDR3 reads CASSVQGVNYGYTF. The CDR3 DNA reads TGTGCCAGCAGTGTACAGGGGGTAAACTATGGCTACACCTTC.